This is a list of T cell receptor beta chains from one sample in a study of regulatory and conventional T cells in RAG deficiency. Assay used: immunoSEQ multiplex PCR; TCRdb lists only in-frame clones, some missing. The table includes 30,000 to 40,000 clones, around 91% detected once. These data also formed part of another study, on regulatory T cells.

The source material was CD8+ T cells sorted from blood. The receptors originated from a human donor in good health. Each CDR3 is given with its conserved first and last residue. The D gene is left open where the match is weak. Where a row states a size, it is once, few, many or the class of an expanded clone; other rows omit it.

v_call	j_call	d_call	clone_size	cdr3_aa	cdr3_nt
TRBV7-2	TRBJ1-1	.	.	CASSLVEGTEAFF	TGTGCCAGCAGCTTAGTAGAGGGAACTGAAGCTTTCTTT
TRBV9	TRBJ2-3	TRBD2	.	CASSATSRGAGGPTDTQYF	TGTGCCAGCAGCGCCACCTCCCGGGGTGCGGGGGGGCCCACAGATACGCAGTATTTT
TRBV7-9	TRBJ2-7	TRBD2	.	CASRAWTSELYEQYF	TGTGCCAGCAGGGCGTGGACTAGCGAGTTATACGAGCAGTACTTC
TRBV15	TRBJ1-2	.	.	CATSSIAFGYTF	TGTGCCACCAGCTCCATTGCCTTTGGCTACACCTTC
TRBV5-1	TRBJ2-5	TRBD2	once	CASSLGPSGGQETQYF	TGCGCCAGCAGCTTGGGGCCTAGCGGGGGGCAAGAGACCCAGTACTTC
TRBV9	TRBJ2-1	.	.	CASSGAGQKLNNEQFF	TGTGCCAGCAGCGGGGCCGGGCAAAAGCTAAACAATGAGCAGTTCTTC
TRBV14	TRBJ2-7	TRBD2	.	CASSRGSGSYEQYF	TGTGCCAGCAGCCGCGGTAGCGGGAGCTACGAGCAGTACTTC
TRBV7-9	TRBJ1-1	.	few	CASSLPTRDKNTEAFF	TGTGCCAGCAGCTTACCGACCCGGGACAAGAACACTGAAGCTTTCTTT
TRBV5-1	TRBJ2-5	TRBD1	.	CASSLTGDQETQYF	TGCGCCAGCAGCTTGACAGGGGACCAAGAGACCCAGTACTTC
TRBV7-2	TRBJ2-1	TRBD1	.	CASSNTGVYNEQFF	TGTGCCAGCAGCAACACAGGGGTCTACAATGAGCAGTTCTTC
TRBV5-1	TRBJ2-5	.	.	CASSLAGETQYF	TGCGCCAGCAGCTTGGCCGGGGAGACCCAGTACTTC
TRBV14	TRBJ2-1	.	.	CASGQTVYNEQFF	TGTGCCAGTGGACAGACCGTCTACAATGAGCAGTTCTTC
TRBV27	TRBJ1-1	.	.	CASSLSGGVNTEAFF	TGTGCCAGCAGTTTGTCGGGGGGGGTGAACACTGAAGCTTTCTTT
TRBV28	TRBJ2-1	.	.	CASSPGRLARSPYNEQFF	TGTGCCAGCAGTCCGGGACGGCTAGCGCGATCCCCCTACAATGAGCAGTTCTTC
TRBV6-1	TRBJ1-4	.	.	CASSEAVGLWEKLFF	TGTGCCAGCAGTGAAGCGGTGGGGCTTTGGGAAAAACTGTTTTTT
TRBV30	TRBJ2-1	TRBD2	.	CAWRRADSGGFF	TGTGCCTGGAGACGGGCCGACAGCGGGGGGTTCTTC
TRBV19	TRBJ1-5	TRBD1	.	CASSHGQGIGQPQHF	TGTGCCAGTAGTCATGGACAGGGGATTGGACAGCCCCAGCATTTT
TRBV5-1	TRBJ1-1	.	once	CASSLQGTTEAFF	TGCGCCAGCAGCTTACAGGGAACGACTGAAGCTTTCTTT
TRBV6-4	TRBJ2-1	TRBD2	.	CASSDGGVNEQFF	TGTGCCAGCAGTGACGGGGGGGTCAATGAGCAGTTCTTC
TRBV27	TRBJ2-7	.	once	CASSPSQGFRVGPYEQYF	TGTGCCAGCAGTCCATCACAAGGGTTCAGGGTAGGCCCCTACGAGCAGTACTTC
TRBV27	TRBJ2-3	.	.	CASKETGKSTDTQYF	TGTGCCAGCAAGGAGACGGGAAAGAGCACAGATACGCAGTATTTT
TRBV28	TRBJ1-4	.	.	CASSLVSLNEKLFF	TGTGCCAGCAGTTTGGTCAGTTTAAATGAAAAACTGTTTTTT
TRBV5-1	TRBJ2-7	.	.	CASSFGLTYEQYF	TGCGCCAGCAGCTTCGGACTTACCTACGAGCAGTACTTC
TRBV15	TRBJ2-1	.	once	CATSSTVFYNEQFF	TGCGCCACCAGCTCAACGGTGTTCTACAATGAGCAGTTCTTC
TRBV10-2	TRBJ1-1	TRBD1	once	CASSATGVTEAFF	TGCGCCAGCAGTGCTACAGGGGTAACTGAAGCTTTCTTT
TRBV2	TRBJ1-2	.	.	CASSVLGYGYTF	TGTGCCAGCAGTGTCCTGGGTTATGGCTACACCTTC
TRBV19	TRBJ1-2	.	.	CASSILLTRDTANYGYTF	TGTGCCAGTAGTATCCTACTAACCCGGGACACAGCTAACTATGGCTACACCTTC